The TCR beta chain described here comes from a study of post-analysis software for immune sequencing data. Study in general: The disease courses spanned relapsing-remitting, secondary progressive and progressive-relapsing forms of multiple sclerosis.

TCR beta libraries were prepared from cDNA with unique molecular identifiers. Each batch of roughly 0.9 to 10 million T cells produced roughly 0.5 million cDNA molecules. TCRdb recomputed calls from the PCR reads with MiXCR, one row per CDR3 protein. The table has 750,000 to 900,000 distinct CDR3 sequences, under 60% seen once. The CDR3 is made up of 15 amino acids. Trimming removed 2 bases at V and 10 bases at J, with 15 bases between. Germline assignment: CDR1 LGHDT and CDR2 YNNKEL (reference sequence). Findings and caveats of the study: With TRBV5-6, TRBV5-1 and TRBV20-1 included, about five TRBV segments were more frequent in patients than in controls. F-measure co-clustering was strong for batch-matched samples. Compared against controls, patients with multiple sclerosis displayed significantly lower normalized Chao1 diversity.

This clonotype appeared a few times. No antigen is known for it. The sequence came from a girl under 18 with multiple sclerosis. Sequencing input: blood. The genes are TRBV3-1 and TRBJ1-6; tentatively, D is TRBD1 (5 bases). CDR3 sequence (DNA): TGTGCCAGCAGCCAACCAGGCGGCGGGGACTCACCCCTCCACTTT. Encoded protein: CASSQPGGGDSPLHF.